This T cell receptor beta chain was identified in a study of T cells in localized non-small cell lung cancer. Study-wide findings and caveats: Of the top 100 tumor clones, median 57 were in adjacent lung, approximately 29 among its top 100. Sequencing covered just one tumor region, so heterogeneity cannot be ruled out.

Here immunoSEQ multiplex PCR was the method, and the copy in TCRdb shows in-frame clones only, minus some. The repertoire holds 20,000 to 30,000 clones, with approximately 87% as singletons. Only one count was recorded for this clone. Its antigen is unknown. Trimming pared 4 bases from V and 8 bases from J, leaving 17 bases between. From germline, CDR1 is MNHEY and CDR2 SMNVEV (reference sequence). CDR3 length equals 15 residues. The sequence came from a woman between 35 and 75 years old with stage I lung adenocarcinoma. This specimen consisted of peripheral blood, obtained before any cancer treatment. The chain joins TRBV27 to TRBJ1-4; D may be TRBD1 (5 bases). DNA for the CDR3: TGTGCCAGCAGTTCAACACCCGACAGATTAGAAAAACTGTTTTTT. Translated, it gives CASSSTPDRLEKLFF. The variable domain in full, with the rest retrieved from reference TRBV27 and TRBJ1-4, is EAQVTQNPRYLITVTGKKLTVTCSQNMNHEYMSWYRQDPGLGLRQIYYSMNVEVTDKGDVPEGYKVSRKEKRNFPLILESPSPNQTSLYFCASSSTPDRLEKLFFGSGTQLSVL.